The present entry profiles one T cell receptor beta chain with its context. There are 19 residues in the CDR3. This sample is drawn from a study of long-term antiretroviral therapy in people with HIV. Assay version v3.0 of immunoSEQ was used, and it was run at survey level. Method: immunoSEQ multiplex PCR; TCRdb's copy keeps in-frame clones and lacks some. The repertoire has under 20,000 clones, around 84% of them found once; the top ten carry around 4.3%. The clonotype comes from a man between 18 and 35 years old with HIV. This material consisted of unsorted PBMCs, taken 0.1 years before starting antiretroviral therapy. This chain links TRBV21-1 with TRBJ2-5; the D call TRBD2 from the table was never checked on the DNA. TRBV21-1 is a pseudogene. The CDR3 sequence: CASSKDRGRRGSNQETQYF. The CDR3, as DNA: TGTGCCAGCAGCAAAGATCGAGGGAGAAGAGGGAGTAACCAAGAGACCCAGTACTTC.